This T cell receptor beta chain was captured in a study of spatial heterogeneity in lung cancer (dated by TCRdb to about 2019). Context from the whole study: The donors were some 70 patients from the lung TRACERx cohort who had early-stage, untreated non-small cell lung cancer. TCR repertoire features were related to nonsynonymous mutation counts determined by whole-exome sequencing of tumor tissue. In non-small cell lung cancer, the study quantitatively compared TCR alpha and beta repertoires across several tumor regions, matched nontumor lung, and blood. At surgery, some 200 tumor regions, 61 to 75 matched nontumor lung samples and 56 PBMC samples were TCR-sequenced for both alpha and beta chains. Beta-chain transcripts were consistently detected in greater numbers than alpha-chain transcripts, which likely reflects a higher abundance of beta-chain transcripts. Follow-up PBMC samples were sequenced whenever available, with the median time to follow-up being approximately two years after resection. In the raw uncorrected reads, each unique combination of TCR and UMI appeared more than ten times on average.

Beyond this particular receptor, the publication reports: Confirming at a functional level the hypothesis that regional TCRs recognize regional mutations was considered to require additional single-cell paired TCR alpha and beta sequencing. Ubiquitous expanded tumor TCRs were detected in blood more often at tumor resection than at routine follow-up. Only roughly 15 patients were included in the comparisons of baseline and follow-up blood repertoires.

The library was prepared using 5' RACE. Sequencer: NextSeq 500. To allow correction of PCR and sequencing errors, the TCR library protocol tagged every TCR cDNA molecule with a unique molecular identifier. The source study handled its data this way. Decombinator tools were used for TCR identification, UMI-based error correction and CDR3 extraction. TCRs above a frequency of 2 per 1,000, corresponding to the top 1% of the tumor frequency distribution, were defined as expanded. Rényi diversity was computed with the R vegan package after subsampling each repertoire 100 times to 5,000 TCRs. CDR3 similarity networks were built from amino acid triplet string-kernel similarity, with CDR3s being connected when pairwise similarity was above 0.82. TCRdb ran its own pipeline on the public reads, namely fastp trimming at Q25 and MiXCR clone calling, and kept in-frame beta chains. Each CDR3 protein gets just one entry, which takes the most common genes and DNA from the rows behind it. These V and J calls derive from TCRdb rather than the authors' analysis. This sample comprises over 95,000 distinct CDR3 sequences, roughly a tenth of them detected only once. The ten biggest clones cover 24% of the sample.

For CDR1 and CDR2, the germline V gene (reference sequence) lists WNHNN and SYGVQD. V was cut back by 7 bases and J by 5 bases, leaving a gap of 18 bases between them. From the cysteine up to the phenylalanine, the CDR3 has a length of 15 residues. Solely the CDR3 DNA is kept, with 45 bases framed from the first base. Remarks on this clonotype: There is no known antigen for this receptor. Base qualities are missing; no much larger clone stands one base away.

The meaning of the sample's time point label: blood at routine non-recurrence follow-up after resection. TCR sequencing used whole RNA extracted from tumor and nontumor lung tissue, or from cryopreserved PBMC samples, without cell sorting. Only patients with enough RNA available from two or more tumor regions were chosen for TCR sequencing. The receptor was isolated from a female donor with early-stage non-small cell lung cancer. The sequence links TRBV10-1 to TRBJ2-1; a tentative D match to TRBD2 spans 6 bases. The source was PBMCs, collected at follow-up. The CDR3 protein is CASTLAEFTHNEQFF. The nucleotide sequence is given as TGCGCCAGCACCTTAGCGGAGTTCACCCACAATGAGCAGTTCTTC.